These 21 T cell receptor beta chains came from one sample sequenced in a study of graft-versus-host responses after intestinal transplantation. These receptors' targets are unknown. Repertoires were generated with immunoSEQ multiplex PCR, while TCRdb's copy carries only in-frame clones and drops some. Among over 85,000 clones listed, roughly 93% were seen once. This sample comprised unstimulated CD8+ T cells sorted from spleen or lymph node cells, obtained before intestinal transplant. These receptors were collected from a human donor who received an intestinal transplant.

This clone occurred a few times. The chain combines TRBV5-1 with TRBJ1-3, with 8 bases lining up with TRBD1. Losses at the gene ends were 3 bases for V and 0 bases for J; bases not matched to a gene: 2. CDR3 length: 15 residues. From germline, CDR1 is SGHRS and CDR2 YFSETQ. CDR3 in amino acids: CASSSDRGSGNTIYF. The CDR3 nucleotides are TGCGCCAGCAGCTCAGACAGGGGCTCTGGAAACACCATATATTTT.

The chain carries TRBV27 and TRBJ2-7; 12 positions agree with TRBD2. CDR1 is MNHEY, CDR2 SMNVEV, per germline (reference sequence). This CDR3 has 16 amino acids. Trimming removed 4 bases from V and 0 bases from J; junction bases left unmatched: 4. CDR3: CASSSPSGRASYEQYF. Here the CDR3 DNA reads TGTGCCAGCAGTTCTCCTAGCGGGAGGGCCTCCTACGAGCAGTACTTC.

This clone was counted a single time. The gene calls are TRBV7-8 and TRBJ2-2; maybe TRBD2 (5 bases). Germline V lookup: CDR1 SGHVS, CDR2 FQNEAQ. V gave up 2 bases and J gave up 4 bases, with 23 bases separating them. The CDR3 loop spans 19 amino acids. The DNA of the CDR3 is TGTGCCAGCAGCTTATTAAGTCTACTTTATAGCCGGGGCACCGGGGAGCTGTTTTTT. As protein: CASSLLSLLYSRGTGELFF.

This chain links TRBV7-6 with TRBJ1-1, with 8 bases fitting TRBD1. There are 14 residues in the CDR3. Per the germline V gene, CDR1 is SGHVS and CDR2 is FNYEAQ. V trimming: 6 bases; J trimming: 4 bases; junction bases outside the gene matches: 7. The CDR3 DNA sequence: TGTGCCAGCAGTCCGCCAGGGGGCCCCACTGAAGCTTTCTTT. It specifies CASSPPGGPTEAFF. Full variable domain (rest looked up from reference TRBV7-6 and TRBJ1-1): GAGVSQSPRYKVTKRGQDVALRCDPISGHVSLYWYRQALGQGPEFLTYFNYEAQQDKSGLPNDRFSAERPEGSISTLTIQRTEQRDSAMYRCASSPPGGPTEAFFGQGTRLTVV.

The V call is TRBV27, the J call TRBJ1-3, with D hard to call. The CDR3 is 14 residues long. Germline V CDR1 and CDR2: MNHEY, SMNVEV (reference sequence). Trimming shortened V by 0 bases and J by 1 base, and 4 bases separated the two germline ends. The CDR3 here is CASSLSGSGNTIYF. The CDR3 DNA reads TGTGCCAGCAGTTTATCAGGGTCTGGAAACACCATATATTTT.

This chain uses TRBV9 with TRBJ1-5; TRBD1 might be the D (5 bases). The CDR3 contains 14 residues. V lost 0 bases and J lost 4, with 8 bases in between. The germline gives CDR1 SGDLS, CDR2 YYNGEE. The CDR3 sequence is CASSVGGVNQPQHF. The CDR3 DNA reads TGTGCCAGCAGCGTAGGGGGGGTAAATCAGCCCCAGCATTTT.

This clone appeared a few times. The gene calls are TRBV10-2 and TRBJ2-7, with D perhaps matching TRBD2 (6 bases). Trimming cost V 2 bases and J 3 bases, with 8 bases left between them. The CDR3 extends over 13 amino acids. Germline assignment: CDR1 WSHSY and CDR2 SAAADI. CDR3 DNA sequence: TGCGCCAGCAGTGAGGGGCGGGACTACGAGCAGTACTTC. Protein product: CASSEGRDYEQYF.

This chain uses TRBV20-1 with TRBJ2-7; D is ambiguous. Trimming removed 3 bases from V and 6 bases from J, with 9 bases in between. The CDR3 length is 11 residues. The germline CDR1 and CDR2 sequences are DFQATT and SNEGSKA (reference sequence). This CDR3 is CSASRLGEQYF. The CDR3 DNA sequence: TGCAGTGCTAGTAGGTTGGGCGAGCAGTACTTC.

The chain uses TRBV6-5 and TRBJ2-1, with 10 nucleotides matching TRBD2. The J segment lost 5 bases and the V segment lost 2 bases, leaving 3 bases of the junction unmatched. The CDR3 runs 15 residues. CDR1 is MNHEY and CDR2 is SVGAGI in the germline V gene. CDR3: CASSYGTSVDNEQFF. In nucleotides, the CDR3 is TGTGCCAGCAGTTACGGGACTAGCGTAGACAATGAGCAGTTCTTC.

The DNA of the CDR3 is TGTGCCAGCCCGAATAGTAGGCCTACCCAAGAGACCCAGTACTTC. Its protein product is CASPNSRPTQETQYF. V usage is TRBV5-8 and J usage is TRBJ2-5; D is unclear. Trimming removed 7 bases at V and 1 base at J, with 17 bases between. Per the germline V gene, CDR1 is SGHTS and CDR2 is YDEGEE. The CDR3 contains 15 residues.

The J gene is TRBJ1-1, the V gene TRBV7-9, with D uncertain. Trimming shortened V by 1 base and J by 6 bases, and 12 bases separated the two germline ends. Germline CDR1 and CDR2: SEHNR and FQNEAQ (reference sequence). The CDR3 is 14 amino acids. CDR3 nucleotides: TGTGCCAGCAGCTTAGAACACCGGGCAGCTGAAGCTTTCTTT. Its protein is CASSLEHRAAEAFF.

The gene calls are TRBV7-8 and TRBJ1-1, with D hard to call. Trimming cost V 6 bases and J 2 bases, with 13 bases left between them. Germline V gene data show CDR1 as SGHVS and CDR2 as FQNEAQ. This CDR3 region has 14 residues. The CDR3 DNA reads TGTGCCAGCAGTTGGACGGAACCAAACACTGAAGCTTTCTTT. It is translated as CASSWTEPNTEAFF.

The chain recombines TRBV2 with TRBJ2-4; D is ambiguous. Germline V gives CDR1 SNHLY, CDR2 FYNNEI. V was clipped by 7 bases and J by 8 bases, with 6 bases between them. This CDR3 region has 10 residues. The CDR3 coding sequence is TGTGCCAGCATCACCGACATTCAGTACTTC. Protein: CASITDIQYF.

This chain connects TRBV7-9 to TRBJ1-1, with TRBD1 as a possible D gene (5 bases). CDR1 and CDR2 (germline): SEHNR, FQNEAQ (reference sequence). V shed 2 bases and J shed 8 bases, with 9 bases lying between them. CDR3 length: 12 residues. CDR3 loop: CASSLPRGEAFF. The CDR3 region has the DNA TGTGCCAGCAGCTTACCTCGGGGGGAAGCTTTCTTT.

V is TRBV5-4 and J is TRBJ2-5, with unresolved D. V gave up 0 bases and J gave up 1 base, with 7 bases separating them. Germline CDR1 reads SGHNT; CDR2 reads YYREEE (reference sequence). This CDR3 contains 14 residues. DNA for the CDR3: TGTGCCAGCAGCTTGGAAAGCCCCCAAGAGACCCAGTACTTC. Translated, it gives CASSLESPQETQYF.

This clone was picked up one time. The chain uses TRBV11-2 and TRBJ1-4; 7 positions match TRBD1. The germline V gene encodes CDR1 SGHAT and CDR2 FQNNGV. J lost 8 bases, V lost 5 bases, and 2 bases had no gene match. The CDR3 length is 12 residues. This CDR3 is CASSQGGEKLFF. CDR3 in DNA: TGTGCCAGCAGCCAGGGGGGGGAAAAACTGTTTTTT.

The rearrangement joins TRBV19 to TRBJ2-1; 7 positions agree with TRBD1. V lost 3 bases to trimming and J lost 0 bases; unmatched junction nucleotides: 2. The CDR3 spans 15 residues. Germline CDR1 reads LNHDA; CDR2 reads SQIVND (reference sequence). The CDR3 DNA reads as TGTGCCAGTAGTATCGGACAGGTCTCCTACAATGAGCAGTTCTTC. Translated: CASSIGQVSYNEQFF.

J is TRBJ2-7 and V is TRBV6-1; 10 bases match TRBD2. This CDR3 comprises 14 residues. J lost 2 bases, V lost 5 bases, and 3 bases had no gene match. Germline CDR1 and CDR2: MNHNS and SASEGT. The CDR3 DNA reads as TGTGCCAGCAGTCCCGGACTAGCGGCCTACGAGCAGTACTTC. Its translation: CASSPGLAAYEQYF.

J is TRBJ2-5 and V is TRBV4-1; D possibly matches TRBD1 or TRBD2 (6 bases each). CDR1 is MGHRA and CDR2 is YSYEKL in the germline V gene. V was clipped by 1 base and J by 5 bases, with 14 bases between them. The length of the CDR3 is 15 residues. In DNA form, the CDR3 reads TGCGCCAGCAGCCAAGTGGGGGGCGAGGCGGAGACCCAGTACTTC. This codes for CASSQVGGEAETQYF.

The chain combines TRBV9 with TRBJ2-3; TRBD2 agrees at 9 bases. The V gene's germline CDR1 is SGDLS and CDR2 YYNGEE. This CDR3 spans 15 amino acids. V lost 0 bases and J lost 4; bases outside the gene matches: 3. The CDR3 reads CASSVEGGRADTQYF. The CDR3 nucleotides are TGTGCCAGCAGCGTAGAGGGCGGGAGGGCAGATACGCAGTATTTT.

The V gene is TRBV12-5, the J gene TRBJ1-1, with no clear D. Trimming removed 4 bases at V and 5 bases at J, with 8 bases between. This CDR3 region has 12 residues. Germline CDR1 is LGHNT and CDR2 is FRNRAP. The CDR3 coding sequence is TGTGCTAGTGGTTACAAGGGAACTGAAGCTTTCTTT. As protein: CASGYKGTEAFF.